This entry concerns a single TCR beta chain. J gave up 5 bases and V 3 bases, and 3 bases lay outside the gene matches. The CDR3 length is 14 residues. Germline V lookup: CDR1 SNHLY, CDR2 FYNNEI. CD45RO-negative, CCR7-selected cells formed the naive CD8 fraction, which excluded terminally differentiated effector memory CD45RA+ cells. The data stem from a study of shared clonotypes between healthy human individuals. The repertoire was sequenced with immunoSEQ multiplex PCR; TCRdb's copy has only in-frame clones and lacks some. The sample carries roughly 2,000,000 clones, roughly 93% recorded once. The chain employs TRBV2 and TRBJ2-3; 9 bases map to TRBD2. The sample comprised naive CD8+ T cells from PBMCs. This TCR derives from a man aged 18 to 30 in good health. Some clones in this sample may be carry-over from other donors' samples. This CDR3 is CASSDSGSGDTQYF. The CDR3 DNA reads TGTGCCAGCAGTGATAGCGGGAGTGGAGATACGCAGTATTTT. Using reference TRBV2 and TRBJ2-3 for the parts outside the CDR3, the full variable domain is EPEVTQTPSHQVTQMGQEVILRCVPISNHLYFYWYRQILGQKVEFLVSFYNNEISEKSEIFDDQFSVERPDGSNFTLKIRSTKLEDSAMYFCASSDSGSGDTQYFGPGTRLTVL.